The 32 T cell receptor beta chains below come from one sample, sequenced in a study of shared clonotypes between healthy human individuals. Profiled with immunoSEQ multiplex PCR; TCRdb holds only in-frame clones, not every one. The data show some 350,000 clones, approximately 79% seen once. Material: memory CD4+ T cells sorted from blood. Subset here: CD45RA-negative fraction. The receptors come from a man aged 25 to 40 in good health.

The CDR3 loop is CASSVQDQLRGGYTF. The CDR3 DNA follows: TGTGCCAGCAGCGTCCAGGACCAACTCAGGGGTGGCTACACCTTC. The J gene is TRBJ1-2, the V gene TRBV9; a possible D gene is TRBD1 (6 bases). V shed 2 bases and J shed 7 bases, with 18 bases lying between them. Germline CDR1 is SGDLS and CDR2 is YYNGEE. The CDR3 is made up of 15 amino acids.

The J gene is TRBJ2-3, the V gene TRBV5-4; 7 bases are shared with TRBD2. The V segment lost 5 bases and the J segment 0 bases; nucleotides outside the gene matches: 6. Germline CDR1 reads SGHNT; CDR2 reads YYREEE (reference sequence). There are 15 residues in the CDR3. The CDR3 DNA sequence: TGTGCCAGCAGTTCGAGGACTAGGAGCACAGATACGCAGTATTTT. It codes for CASSSRTRSTDTQYF.

The CDR3 is CASSVRGIDTEAFF. In DNA form, the CDR3 reads TGTGCCAGCAGTGTGCGGGGAATAGACACTGAAGCTTTCTTT. This chain uses TRBV6-1 with TRBJ1-1; D not certain. Between the trimmed V and J ends, which lost 4 bases and 3 bases, there was a span of 12 bases. CDR1 MNHNS and CDR2 SASEGT come from the germline V gene. The CDR3 is 14 amino acids.

About this clone itself: A much larger clone is a single base away; this may be a read error. The chain combines TRBV6-1 with TRBJ1-2; 9 positions match TRBD1. The CDR3 has 14 residues. Germline loops: CDR1 MNHNS, CDR2 SASEGT. V lost 7 bases and J lost 4; bases outside the gene matches: 7. The CDR3 sequence: CASIPGTGSYGYTF. The CDR3 region has the DNA TGTGCCAGCATCCCCGGGACAGGGTCCTATGGCTACACCTTC.

This chain connects TRBV7-9 to TRBJ2-1, with D uncertain. Trimming cost V 5 bases and J 10 bases, with 12 bases left between them. The CDR3 covers 12 residues. CDR1 and CDR2 from the germline V gene are SEHNR and FQNEAQ (reference sequence). This chain's CDR3 is CASSPLGREQFF. The CDR3 DNA sequence: TGTGCCAGCAGCCCGCTTGGCCGAGAGCAGTTCTTC.

This chain connects TRBV18 to TRBJ2-4, with a tentative D call TRBD1 (6 bases). Between the trimmed V and J ends, which lost 2 bases and 3 bases, there was a span of 14 bases. Germline V gene lookup returns CDR1 KGHSH and CDR2 LQKENI. There are 16 residues in the CDR3. CDR3 loop: CASSPLAGDVKNIQYF. The CDR3 coding sequence is TGTGCCAGCTCACCATTGGCAGGGGACGTCAAAAACATTCAGTACTTC. The full variable domain, in which reference TRBV18 and TRBJ2-4 provide the parts outside the CDR3, is NAGVMQNPRHLVRRRGQEARLRCSPMKGHSHVYWYRQLPEEGLKFMVYLQKENIIDESGMPKERFSAEFPKEGPSILRIQQVVRGDSAAYFCASSPLAGDVKNIQYFGAGTRLSVL.

This chain links TRBV4-1 with TRBJ2-7; TRBD1 agrees at 8 bases. The germline V gene encodes CDR1 MGHRA and CDR2 YSYEKL. Trimming removed 4 bases from V and 4 bases from J; junction bases left unmatched: 6. CDR3 length equals 14 residues. For the CDR3, the DNA is TGCGCCAGCAGCCGACCAGGGGGCAAGTACGAGCAGTACTTC. It yields the protein CASSRPGGKYEQYF.

The V gene is TRBV7-8, the J gene TRBJ2-4; the D gene is possibly TRBD1 (5 bases). This CDR3 has 15 residues. V was trimmed by 1 base and J by 2 bases, leaving 9 bases between them. The germline V gene has CDR1 SGHVS and CDR2 FQNEAQ. The DNA of the CDR3 is TGTGCCAGCAGCTTAGGCGCAGGGACCAAAAACATTCAGTACTTC. It encodes CASSLGAGTKNIQYF.

This clone was recorded at least ten times. The J gene is TRBJ2-1, the V gene TRBV15; the match to TRBD2 covers 7 bases. Germline-derived CDR1 and CDR2 are LNHNV and YYDKDF (reference sequence). Unmatched junction bases numbered 6, after V lost 0 bases and J lost 1 base. The CDR3 has 17 residues. The CDR3 protein is CATSREEAGLSYNEQFF. The CDR3 DNA reads as TGTGCCACCAGCAGAGAAGAAGCGGGATTGTCCTACAATGAGCAGTTCTTC. Filled out from reference TRBV15 and TRBJ2-1, the complete variable domain reads DAMVIQNPRYQVTQFGKPVTLSCSQTLNHNVMYWYQQKSSQAPKLLFHYYDKDFNNEADTPDNFQSRRPNTSFCFLDIRSPGLGDTAMYLCATSREEAGLSYNEQFFGPGTRLTVL.

The rearrangement joins TRBV5-1 to TRBJ2-7; no definite D call. CDR1 and CDR2 from the germline V gene are SGHRS and YFSETQ. There are 14 residues in the CDR3. Trimming cost V 0 bases and J 4 bases, with 11 bases left between them. CDR3 sequence reads: CASSLGGVKYEQYF. DNA for the CDR3: TGCGCCAGCAGCTTGGGAGGCGTTAAATACGAGCAGTACTTC.

This clone was seen only a few times. This sequence joins TRBV4-3 and TRBJ2-5, with D unclear. V lost 4 bases and J lost 3, with 15 bases in between. CDR1 and CDR2 (germline): LGHNA, YSLEER. The CDR3 spans 15 residues. The CDR3 region is CASSPSGVPEETQYF. CDR3 in DNA: TGCGCCAGCAGCCCGAGTGGAGTGCCTGAAGAGACCCAGTACTTC.

CDR3 in amino acids: CSVGDRTDTQYF. The CDR3 nucleotides are TGCAGCGTAGGGGACAGAACAGATACGCAGTATTTT. The chain carries TRBV29-1 and TRBJ2-3, with 7 bases that match TRBD1. With 6 bases clipped from V and 3 bases from J, the junction kept 3 bases outside the gene matches. CDR1 and CDR2 from the germline V gene are SQVTM and ANQGSEA. This CDR3 region has 12 residues.

The chain recombines TRBV4-2 with TRBJ1-2; D not certain. From germline, CDR1 is LGHNA and CDR2 YNFKEQ. The CDR3 sequence is 16 residues long. Trimming took 0 bases from V and 4 from J, leaving 15 bases between them. The CDR3 DNA reads as TGTGCCAGCAGCCAAGAAGACATCAGGATCACCTATGGCTACACCTTC. Its translation is CASSQEDIRITYGYTF.

The chain uses TRBV9 and TRBJ2-3, with 7 bases lining up with TRBD2. The CDR3 is made up of 19 amino acids. V shed 0 bases, J shed 4 bases, and the junction held 17 bases outside the gene matches. Germline assignment: CDR1 SGDLS and CDR2 YYNGEE. The CDR3 nucleotides read TGTGCCAGCAGCGTAGCGGAAGGTGGTGCGGGAGTAAGGGCAGATACGCAGTATTTT. Translated: CASSVAEGGAGVRADTQYF.

This clone was recorded once. The V call is TRBV30, the J call TRBJ2-3; 12 nucleotides align to TRBD2. J gave up 6 bases and V 1 base, and 5 bases lay outside the gene matches. The V gene's germline CDR1 is GTSNPN and CDR2 SVGIG (reference sequence). CDR3 length: 15 amino acids. CDR3: CAWSETSGRFDTQYF. CDR3 sequence (DNA): TGTGCCTGGAGTGAAACTAGCGGGAGGTTTGATACGCAGTATTTT.

Only a few counts were recorded for this clone. The rearrangement links TRBV28 to TRBJ2-3; TRBD2 agrees at 11 bases. Germline CDR1 and CDR2: MDHEN and SYDVKM. This CDR3 contains 16 residues. J lost 1 base, V lost 0 bases, and 0 bases had no gene match. The CDR3 nucleotides are TGTGCCAGCAGTTTATGGACTAGCGGGGGCACAGATACGCAGTATTTT. Residues: CASSLWTSGGTDTQYF.

This clone was recorded only once. This chain uses TRBV6-5 with TRBJ2-7; perhaps D is TRBD1 or TRBD2 (5 bases each). Trimming left V 5 bases short and J 3 bases short, with 14 bases between. The CDR3 totals 14 residues. Germline CDR1 MNHEY, CDR2 SVGAGI. The CDR3 reads CASSPDRGGYEQYF. The CDR3 nucleotides read TGTGCCAGCAGTCCTGACAGAGGAGGCTACGAGCAGTACTTC.

The genes are TRBV15 and TRBJ1-4, with 9 nucleotides matching TRBD1. This CDR3 contains 16 residues. In germline, CDR1 is LNHNV, CDR2 YYDKDF (reference sequence). V lost 5 bases, J lost 5 bases, and 9 bases stayed unmatched. Written as DNA, the CDR3 is TGTGCCACCAGCTACTCGACCGGGACAGGGAATGAAAAACTGTTTTTT. Amino acid sequence: CATSYSTGTGNEKLFF.

This chain uses TRBV4-3 with TRBJ1-2; D may be TRBD1 (6 bases). V was clipped by 0 bases and J by 4 bases, with 12 bases between them. This CDR3 region has 15 residues. Germline V gives CDR1 LGHNA, CDR2 YSLEER. The DNA of the CDR3 is TGCGCCAGCAGCCAAGAAAAACAGGGCTTCTATGGCTACACCTTC. Amino acids: CASSQEKQGFYGYTF.

This rearrangement joins TRBV21-1 to TRBJ2-7; the table gives TRBD2 as D, unverified against the DNA. TRBV21-1 is a known pseudogene. The CDR3 length is 21 residues. DNA for the CDR3: TGTGCCAGCCGGTTGGTCGAACTAGCGTCTGACGAACTAGCGGAGGACTACGAGCAGTACTTC. Translating gives CASRLVELASDELAEDYEQYF.

The chain has TRBV6-6 and TRBJ2-2, with TRBD2 as a possible D gene (6 bases). V lost 6 bases to trimming and J lost 1 base, with 15 bases between them. This CDR3 spans 16 amino acids. Per the germline V gene, CDR1 is MNHNY and CDR2 is SVGAGI (reference sequence). The CDR3 reads CASSPASVWNTGELFF. CDR3 sequence (DNA): TGTGCCAGCAGCCCCGCTAGCGTCTGGAACACCGGGGAGCTGTTTTTT.

The CDR3 sequence is CASSSRPRNEQYF. The CDR3 DNA reads as TGTGCCAGCAGCTCCAGGCCGAGGAACGAGCAGTACTTC. The rearrangement uses TRBV7-6 and TRBJ2-7; D is ambiguous. Germline CDR1 reads SGHVS; CDR2 reads FNYEAQ. V was trimmed by 4 bases and J by 5 bases, leaving 12 bases between them. The CDR3 extends over 13 amino acids.

The chain uses TRBV5-4 and TRBJ2-5; possibly TRBD2 for D (5 bases). The CDR3 sequence is 13 residues long. The ends were cut back, 0 bases at V and 5 bases at J, with 8 bases in the middle. Germline assignment: CDR1 SGHNT and CDR2 YYREEE (reference sequence). CDR3 protein: CASSLGRRETQYF. CDR3 nucleotides: TGTGCCAGCAGCTTGGGGCGGAGGGAGACCCAGTACTTC.

V gene TRBV28 combines with J gene TRBJ2-3; D ambiguous. This CDR3 is built from 12 residues. V lost 3 bases, J lost 5 bases, and 6 bases lay in between. From germline, CDR1 is MDHEN and CDR2 SYDVKM. CDR3 residues: CASSFPGDTQYF. CDR3 sequence (DNA): TGTGCCAGCAGTTTTCCGGGAGATACGCAGTATTTT.

This chain connects TRBV18 to TRBJ2-2; TRBD1 aligns across 8 bases. The CDR3 is made up of 19 amino acids. The J segment lost 2 bases and the V segment lost 6 bases, leaving 17 bases of the junction unmatched. CDR1 is KGHSH, CDR2 LQKENI, per germline. The CDR3 sequence is CASSTPDRARSKNTGELFF. The DNA of the CDR3 is TGTGCCAGCTCCACACCGGACAGGGCGAGGTCGAAAAACACCGGGGAGCTGTTTTTT.

J is TRBJ1-2 and V is TRBV19; 7 bases are a match to TRBD1. The V gene's germline CDR1 is LNHDA and CDR2 SQIVND (reference sequence). V shed 5 bases, J shed 0 bases, and the junction held 3 bases outside the gene matches. The CDR3 totals 14 residues. DNA of the CDR3: TGTGCCAGTAGTGGGGACAGAGCTAACTATGGCTACACCTTC. It specifies CASSGDRANYGYTF.

CDR3: CASSRYDRGPAKNIQYF. CDR3 bases: TGTGCCAGCTCACGCTATGACAGGGGGCCAGCCAAAAACATTCAGTACTTC. The chain recombines TRBV18 with TRBJ2-4; 10 positions agree with TRBD1. After removal of 4 bases from V and 0 bases from J, the junction contained 6 bases not matched to a gene. CDR1 KGHSH and CDR2 LQKENI come from the germline V gene. This CDR3 has 17 residues.

This clone was detected once. At the DNA level, this CDR3 is encoded by other sequences in the same sample as well. V gene TRBV5-1 combines with J gene TRBJ2-5; the D is unclear. From germline, CDR1 is SGHRS and CDR2 YFSETQ. V lost 0 bases and J 1 base, leaving 7 bases between the germline ends. This CDR3 contains 14 residues. CDR3 sequence: CASSLGGGQETQYF. The CDR3 coding sequence is TGCGCCAGCAGCTTGGGTGGCGGCCAAGAGACCCAGTACTTC.

The chain is built from TRBV19 and TRBJ2-7; TRBD1 agrees at 9 bases. CDR3 length: 14 residues. The germline CDR1 and CDR2 sequences are LNHDA and SQIVND (reference sequence). J was trimmed by 4 bases and V by 3 bases; bases with no gene match: 4. This CDR3 is CASSIDRGRYEQYF. CDR3 nucleotides: TGTGCCAGTAGTATCGACAGGGGGAGATACGAGCAGTACTTC.

The CDR3 reads CASSLLQNSPLHF. CDR3 in DNA: TGTGCCAGCAGCCTGTTACAGAATTCACCCCTCCACTTT. The chain links TRBV11-2 to TRBJ1-6; no clear D. Germline assignment: CDR1 SGHAT and CDR2 FQNNGV. The CDR3 loop spans 13 amino acids. The V end was cut by 5 bases, the J end by 7 bases, with 9 bases between.

This clone was counted ten times or more. The gene calls are TRBV5-1 and TRBJ2-2, with D possibly TRBD1 on 5 matching bases. Per the germline V gene, CDR1 is SGHRS and CDR2 is YFSETQ. V was cut by 4 bases and J by 9 bases, with 10 bases left in between. The CDR3 has 12 amino acids. CDR3 protein: CASSPRGRELFF. The CDR3 coding sequence is TGCGCCAGCAGCCCAAGGGGCAGGGAGCTGTTTTTT.

Turning to this clone: The sample holds other DNA sequences that translate to the same CDR3. V and J are TRBV25-1 and TRBJ2-6; no reliable D call. Per the germline V gene, CDR1 is MGHDK and CDR2 is SYGVNS. The CDR3 has 13 residues. The V end lost 6 bases, the J end lost 3 bases, and 6 bases lay between the germline ends. Here the CDR3 reads CASSADGANVLTF. CDR3 in DNA: TGTGCCAGCAGCGCCGATGGGGCCAACGTCCTGACTTTC. Combining the CDR3 with reference TRBV25-1 and TRBJ2-6 gives the whole variable domain EADIYQTPRYLVIGTGKKITLECSQTMGHDKMYWYQQDPGMELHLIHYSYGVNSTEKGDLSSESTVSRIRTEHFPLTLESARPSHTSQYLCASSADGANVLTFGAGSRLTVL.